A single sample is the source of the 26 T cell receptor beta chains below, sequenced in a study of shared clonotypes between healthy human individuals (dated by TCRdb to between 2020 and 2021). CD8 naive samples were obtained by positive selection for CCR7 among CD45RO-negative cells, yielding a CD45RA+CCR7+ population from which TemRA cells were excluded. Preparation of the library involved the immunoSEQ multiplex PCR assay. Not all clones reach the TCRdb copy of this immuneACCESS table, which keeps in-frame sequences only. Checked studies attribute under half of the gap to unresolved V genes and leave the rest unexplained. The sample table holds around 2,000,000 clones, of which less than 95% were seen once. Of the sample, 1.2% falls within the top ten clones. The sample taken for sequencing was naive CD8+ T cells sorted from blood. The sample's cell subset or site, from its label and the paper: CD45RA+CCR7+. These receptors were collected from a man younger than 35 in good health.

The chain carries TRBV5-4 and TRBJ2-7; 9 nucleotides agree with TRBD1. This CDR3 has 15 residues. Germline-derived CDR1 and CDR2 are SGHNT and YYREEE (reference sequence). After removal of 6 bases from V and 5 bases from J, the junction contained 12 bases not matched to a gene. The CDR3 here is CASNPTGTGTNEQYF. CDR3 nucleotide sequence: TGTGCCAGCAACCCTACCGGGACAGGGACTAACGAGCAGTACTTC.

This clone came up once. The genes are TRBV5-1 and TRBJ2-7; TRBD1 matches 9 bases. Germline assignment: CDR1 SGHRS and CDR2 YFSETQ. Trimming took 3 bases from V and 6 from J; bases not matched to a gene: 13. This CDR3 comprises 16 residues. The CDR3 reads CASSSPQGARSPEQYF. The CDR3 nucleotides are TGCGCCAGCAGCTCCCCACAGGGGGCACGTTCCCCCGAGCAGTACTTC.

The chain uses TRBV7-9 and TRBJ2-7; D is possibly TRBD1 or TRBD2 (5 bases each). The CDR3 length is 17 residues. The germline gives CDR1 SEHNR, CDR2 FQNEAQ (reference sequence). Trimming took 5 bases from V and 0 from J, leaving 20 bases between them. The CDR3 reads CASSPRPGTVSSYEQYF. The CDR3 nucleotides are TGTGCCAGCAGCCCTAGGCCCGGGACGGTGAGCTCCTACGAGCAGTACTTC.

V is TRBV14 and J is TRBJ1-1; no clear D gene. Germline V gene sequence: CDR1 SGHDN, CDR2 FVKESK. Between the trimmed V and J ends, which lost 1 base and 6 bases, there was a span of 6 bases. CDR3 length equals 12 residues. As DNA, the CDR3 is TGTGCCAGCAGCCAAGTACCTCCTGAAGCTTTCTTT. This sequence encodes CASSQVPPEAFF. The variable domain in full, with the rest retrieved from reference TRBV14 and TRBJ1-1, is EAGVTQFPSHSVIEKGQTVTLRCDPISGHDNLYWYRRVMGKEIKFLLHFVKESKQDESGMPNNRFLAERTGGTYSTLKVQPAELEDSGVYFCASSQVPPEAFFGQGTRLTVV.

The gene calls are TRBV2 and TRBJ1-5; maybe TRBD1 (6 bases). V lost 6 bases and J lost 7, with 25 bases in between. Germline CDR1 is SNHLY and CDR2 is FYNNEI. The CDR3 has 17 residues. The chain's CDR3 is CASSTNIGGGGGQPQHF. The CDR3 bases are TGTGCCAGCAGCACCAATATCGGTGGAGGGGGTGGGCAGCCCCAGCATTTT.

V usage is TRBV5-8 and J usage is TRBJ2-2; D remains unclear. This CDR3 comprises 13 residues. The V and J ends lost 0 bases and 8 bases respectively, with 8 bases between them. CDR1 and CDR2 (germline): SGHTS, YDEGEE. DNA for the CDR3: TGTGCCAGCAGCTTGGCCTGGGCAGGGGAGCTGTTTTTT. This encodes CASSLAWAGELFF.

The chain employs TRBV27 and TRBJ2-1, with D tentatively TRBD2 (5 bases). The CDR3 contains 16 residues. Trimming removed 1 base at V and 2 bases at J, with 12 bases between. The germline V gene has CDR1 MNHEY and CDR2 SMNVEV (reference sequence). CDR3 in DNA: TGTGCCAGCAGTTTATTCGGCAGCGGAGCCTACAATGAGCAGTTCTTC. As protein: CASSLFGSGAYNEQFF.

CDR3 DNA sequence: TGCGCCAGCAGCCAGCTACTAGCGGGGCAAGAGACCCAGTACTTC. Its protein product is CASSQLLAGQETQYF. J is TRBJ2-5 and V is TRBV4-1, with 10 bases lining up with TRBD2. Germline V gene data show CDR1 as MGHRA and CDR2 as YSYEKL. With 3 bases clipped from V and 2 bases from J, the junction kept 3 bases outside the gene matches. The CDR3 has 15 residues.

The rearrangement links TRBV6-5 to TRBJ2-7; 7 bases line up with TRBD1. This CDR3 has 15 amino acids. The J segment lost 5 bases and the V segment lost 4 bases, leaving 11 bases of the junction unmatched. Germline CDR1 MNHEY, CDR2 SVGAGI. The CDR3 spells CASSLLGQAVDEQYF. The CDR3 nucleotides are TGTGCCAGCAGTTTACTCGGACAGGCCGTCGACGAGCAGTACTTC.

The chain couples TRBV6-1 to TRBJ2-7, with 7 bases lining up with TRBD2. The CDR3 consists of 16 residues. CDR1 is MNHNS, CDR2 SASEGT, per germline. The V gene end was trimmed by 2 bases and the J gene end by 1 base; junction bases not matched to a gene: 8. In DNA, the CDR3 is TGTGCCAGCAGTGAATACCTAGCGGCTAAGTCCTACGAGCAGTACTTC. Translating gives CASSEYLAAKSYEQYF.

V is TRBV4-2 and J is TRBJ2-5; unclear D gene. This CDR3 is built from 13 residues. Germline V lookup: CDR1 LGHNA, CDR2 YNFKEQ. V lost 1 base to trimming and J lost 5 bases, with 8 bases between them. CDR3 residues: CASSQVEEETQYF. The CDR3 DNA follows: TGTGCCAGCAGCCAAGTTGAAGAGGAGACCCAGTACTTC.

Note on this clone: Other nucleotide sequences from this sample produce the same CDR3. The V and J genes are TRBV6-5 and TRBJ2-7, with unresolved D. V was shortened by 0 bases and J by 2 bases, with 8 bases between the two germline ends. The V gene's germline CDR1 is MNHEY and CDR2 SVGAGI. CDR3 length equals 14 residues. CDR3 coding DNA: TGTGCCAGCAGTTACTCGAGTCAGGCCTACGAGCAGTACTTC. It encodes CASSYSSQAYEQYF.

J is TRBJ1-6 and V is TRBV19; unclear D gene. The CDR3 covers 13 residues. The germline CDR1 and CDR2 sequences are LNHDA and SQIVND (reference sequence). Trimming removed 6 bases from V and 9 bases from J, with 12 bases in between. The CDR3 here is CASSPISGSPLHF. In DNA, the CDR3 is TGTGCCAGTAGCCCGATATCAGGTTCACCCCTCCACTTT. Looking up the rest from reference TRBV19 and TRBJ1-6 gives the full variable domain: DGGITQSPKYLFRKEGQNVTLSCEQNLNHDAMYWYRQDPGQGLRLIYYSQIVNDFQKGDIAEGYSVSREKKESFPLTVTSAQKNPTAFYLCASSPISGSPLHFGNGTRLTVT.

The chain couples TRBV27 to TRBJ2-7; no firm D call. V was pared by 4 bases and J by 0 bases, with 10 bases between. From germline, CDR1 is MNHEY and CDR2 SMNVEV (reference sequence). The CDR3 is made up of 14 amino acids. CDR3 loop: CASSSIFRSYEQYF. In DNA, the CDR3 is TGTGCCAGCAGTTCCATTTTTCGCTCCTACGAGCAGTACTTC.

Comments on this clone: Other DNA sequences in this sample translate to the same CDR3. The rearrangement links TRBV7-9 to TRBJ2-7; 9 bases line up with TRBD2. The CDR3 is made up of 14 amino acids. CDR1 is SEHNR, CDR2 FQNEAQ, per germline (reference sequence). V lost 1 base, J lost 4 bases, and 2 bases stayed unmatched. As DNA, the CDR3 is TGTGCCAGCAGCTTAGTTGCGGGAGGGTACGAGCAGTACTTC. It translates to CASSLVAGGYEQYF.

J is TRBJ2-5 and V is TRBV19; a possible D gene is TRBD2 (6 bases). V gave up 6 bases and J gave up 7 bases, with 15 bases separating them. This CDR3 is built from 13 residues. Germline V gene data show CDR1 as LNHDA and CDR2 as SQIVND (reference sequence). DNA of the CDR3: TGTGCCAGTAGAGCGACTAGTTGGGGGACCCAGTACTTC. It translates to CASRATSWGTQYF.

The gene calls are TRBV10-1 and TRBJ2-2; D may match TRBD1 or TRBD2 (6 bases each). The V gene lost 4 bases and the J gene lost 3 bases, with 9 bases spanning the gap. Germline assignment: CDR1 WNHNN and CDR2 SYGVQD (reference sequence). The CDR3 sequence is 14 residues long. This chain's CDR3 is CASSAGADTGELFF. CDR3 DNA sequence: TGCGCCAGCAGTGCGGGGGCCGACACCGGGGAGCTGTTTTTT.

The chain uses TRBV6-1 and TRBJ1-5, with D possibly TRBD1 on 6 matching bases. The V end was cut by 3 bases, the J end by 8 bases, with 17 bases between. Germline V gives CDR1 MNHNS, CDR2 SASEGT. The CDR3 totals 15 residues. The CDR3 loop reads CASSDPRGGQEPQHF. DNA of the CDR3: TGTGCCAGCAGTGACCCCCGGGGGGGGCAAGAGCCCCAGCATTTT.

The gene calls are TRBV6-5 and TRBJ2-7; TRBD1 matches 9 bases. CDR1 is MNHEY, CDR2 SVGAGI, per germline. Trimming removed 6 bases from V and 2 bases from J; junction bases left unmatched: 5. The CDR3 totals 14 residues. In nucleotides, the CDR3 is TGTGCCAGCAGGCGGACAGGGGAGGCCTACGAGCAGTACTTC. It translates to CASRRTGEAYEQYF.

The chain recombines TRBV27 with TRBJ2-7; D might be TRBD2 (6 bases). The germline V gene encodes CDR1 MNHEY and CDR2 SMNVEV (reference sequence). This CDR3 spans 14 amino acids. Trimming shortened V by 9 bases and J by 4 bases, and 19 bases separated the two germline ends. CDR3 residues: CASSTNPRGYEQYF. CDR3 DNA: TGTGCCAGTTCTACCAACCCCCGGGGGTACGAGCAGTACTTC.

The sample holds one count of this clone. The chain is built from TRBV4-1 and TRBJ1-1; D is unresolved. The CDR3 has 15 residues. Germline values: CDR1 MGHRA, CDR2 YSYEKL. V lost 4 bases to trimming and J lost 0 bases, with 12 bases between them. The chain's CDR3 is CASSPQVGMNTEAFF. In DNA form, the CDR3 reads TGCGCCAGCAGCCCTCAGGTGGGGATGAACACTGAAGCTTTCTTT.

This sequence joins TRBV30 and TRBJ1-1; D is undetermined. The CDR3 has 12 amino acids. Trimming took off 2 bases at V and 1 base at J, with 5 bases between the two ends. From germline, CDR1 is GTSNPN and CDR2 SVGIG (reference sequence). In DNA, the CDR3 is TGTGCCTGGAGTTTGTCGAACACTGAAGCTTTCTTT. It yields the protein CAWSLSNTEAFF.

The V and J genes are TRBV2 and TRBJ1-5; TRBD1 aligns across 8 bases. The germline CDR1 and CDR2 sequences are SNHLY and FYNNEI. The CDR3 runs 15 residues. V was pared by 3 bases and J by 0 bases, with 1 base of the junction left unmatched. The CDR3 nucleotides are TGTGCCAGCAGTGAGACAGGGGATAGCAATCAGCCCCAGCATTTT. Translation gives CASSETGDSNQPQHF. Full variable domain (missing parts from reference TRBV2 and TRBJ1-5): EPEVTQTPSHQVTQMGQEVILRCVPISNHLYFYWYRQILGQKVEFLVSFYNNEISEKSEIFDDQFSVERPDGSNFTLKIRSTKLEDSAMYFCASSETGDSNQPQHFGDGTRLSIL.

This chain's CDR3 is CASSLHTGAPYEQYF. Here the CDR3 DNA reads TGTGCCAGCAGCTTACATACCGGGGCTCCCTACGAGCAGTACTTC. This chain connects TRBV7-6 to TRBJ2-7; D possibly uses TRBD1 or TRBD2 (5 bases each). V was trimmed by 2 bases and J by 2 bases, leaving 13 bases between them. Germline CDR1 SGHVS, CDR2 FNYEAQ. The CDR3 consists of 15 residues.

This chain connects TRBV18 to TRBJ1-2; 8 bases map to TRBD1. This CDR3 comprises 14 residues. J was trimmed by 8 bases and V by 3 bases; bases with no gene match: 8. Germline V CDR1 and CDR2: KGHSH, LQKENI. The CDR3 DNA reads as TGTGCCAGCTCACCGGGGGACAGGCCGGAGGGCTACACCTTC. It yields the protein CASSPGDRPEGYTF.

A remark on this clone: Other DNA sequences in this specimen translate into the identical CDR3. The rearrangement joins TRBV9 to TRBJ1-4, with a tentative D call TRBD1 (6 bases). This CDR3 comprises 15 residues. Trimming pared 3 bases from V and 5 bases from J, leaving 14 bases between. Per germline, CDR1 SGDLS and CDR2 YYNGEE. The DNA of the CDR3 is TGTGCCAGCAGCGAAGGAGGGGGGTTAAATGAAAAACTGTTTTTT. Protein: CASSEGGGLNEKLFF. Full variable domain (rest looked up from reference TRBV9 and TRBJ1-4): DSGVTQTPKHLITATGQRVTLRCSPRSGDLSVYWYQQSLDQGLQFLIQYYNGEERAKGNILERFSAQQFPDLHSELNLSSLELGDSALYFCASSEGGGLNEKLFFGSGTQLSVL.